This passage covers 18 T cell receptor beta chains from one sample sequenced in a study of blood T cell repertoires in COVID-19 (TCRdb year 2020). The method behind the library was the immunoSEQ multiplex PCR assay. TCRdb carries this immuneACCESS record with in-frame sequences only. Its versions omit some clonotypes, under half of them owing to an unresolved V gene in the studies checked, with the rest unexplained. The sample has fewer than 45,000 clones on record, 60% to 85% of them singletons. Together, the top ten hold just under 2% of the sample. Sequenced material: peripheral blood. These receptors were collected from a man in his sixties with active COVID-19.

This clone was detected once. The chain employs TRBV24-1 and TRBJ2-7; D gene ambiguous. Germline lookup yields CDR1 KGHDR and CDR2 SFDVKD. The CDR3 has 17 amino acids. With 4 bases removed from V and 1 base from J, the gap between germline ends came to 19 bases. CDR3 protein: CATSDYPTVYRSYEQYF. CDR3 bases: TGTGCCACCAGTGACTACCCTACAGTATACCGGTCCTACGAGCAGTACTTC.

The chain combines TRBV9 with TRBJ1-1; perhaps TRBD1 as D (5 bases). Trimming took 0 bases from V and 3 from J, leaving 9 bases between them. The germline V gene encodes CDR1 SGDLS and CDR2 YYNGEE. CDR3 length: 14 amino acids. The CDR3 sequence: CASSVGGEDTEAFF. The CDR3 DNA is TGTGCCAGCAGCGTAGGGGGGGAGGACACTGAAGCTTTCTTT.

The chain recombines TRBV12-3 or TRBV12-4 with TRBJ2-7; 9 nucleotides align to TRBD1. J was trimmed by 8 bases and V by 5 bases; bases with no gene match: 7. This CDR3 comprises 13 residues. The CDR3 reads CASSPRDRDKQYF. CDR3 coding DNA: TGTGCCAGCAGTCCCCGGGACAGGGATAAGCAGTACTTC.

The chain couples TRBV30 to TRBJ1-2; D not certain. V was clipped by 5 bases and J by 6 bases, with 10 bases between them. The CDR3 runs to 11 residues. Germline-derived CDR1 and CDR2 are GTSNPN and SVGIG (reference sequence). The CDR3 here is CAWLGRDGYTF. DNA for the CDR3: TGTGCCTGGTTAGGGCGGGATGGCTACACCTTC.

The chain couples TRBV29-1 to TRBJ2-7, with 9 bases fitting TRBD2. Germline loops: CDR1 SQVTM, CDR2 ANQGSEA. The trim removed 0 bases at V and 4 bases at J, leaving 7 bases unmatched. This CDR3 spans 15 amino acids. The CDR3 coding sequence is TGCAGCGTTGAAGATCGGCCAGCGGGGGGTTACGAGCAGTACTTC. Its protein product is CSVEDRPAGGYEQYF.

The CDR3 sequence: CASSPDRQETQYF. The CDR3 DNA reads as TGTGCCAGCAGCCCAGACAGACAAGAGACCCAGTACTTC. The chain has TRBV7-8 and TRBJ2-5; D might be TRBD1 (5 bases). The CDR3 runs 13 residues. Trimming removed 5 bases from V and 2 bases from J, with 9 bases in between. In germline, CDR1 is SGHVS, CDR2 FQNEAQ.

The chain uses TRBV6-4 and TRBJ2-3; 9 bases match TRBD1. The V gene's germline CDR1 is MRHNA and CDR2 SNTAGT. V trimming: 8 bases; J trimming: 3 bases; junction bases outside the gene matches: 9. The CDR3 extends over 15 amino acids. CDR3 coding DNA: TGTGCCAGCTCATCACAGGGGGCAAGGACAGATACGCAGTATTTT. Amino acid sequence: CASSSQGARTDTQYF.

The V and J genes are TRBV7-8 and TRBJ1-1; no clear D. Trimming removed 4 bases from V and 6 bases from J, with 12 bases in between. The CDR3 contains 13 residues. The germline V gene has CDR1 SGHVS and CDR2 FQNEAQ. The CDR3 coding sequence is TGTGCCAGCAGCTCTCGCCGGGGAGCTGAAGCTTTCTTT. Its translation is CASSSRRGAEAFF.

This clone was seen more than once but under ten times. The CDR3 DNA follows: TGTGCCTGGAGTGTCGGTTCCCGCCCCATGAACACTGAAGCTTTCTTT. This codes for CAWSVGSRPMNTEAFF. The V and J genes are TRBV30 and TRBJ1-1, with D uncertain. The germline V gene has CDR1 GTSNPN and CDR2 SVGIG (reference sequence). The CDR3 consists of 16 residues. Trimming pared 0 bases from V and 0 bases from J, leaving 14 bases between. The variable domain in full, with the rest retrieved from reference TRBV30 and TRBJ1-1, is SQTIHQWPATLVQPVGSPLSLECTVEGTSNPNLYWYRQAAGRGLQLLFYSVGIGQISSEVPQNLSASRPQDRQFILSSKKLLLSDSGFYLCAWSVGSRPMNTEAFFGQGTRLTVV.

This clone qualifies as medium-sized. The sample carries other DNA sequences with the same CDR3. V and J are TRBV12-3 or TRBV12-4 and TRBJ1-2; a possible D gene is TRBD1 (5 bases). V lost 5 bases, J lost 2 bases, and 6 bases lay in between. The CDR3 sequence is 12 residues long. CDR3 residues: CASSRGNYGYTF. The CDR3 coding sequence is TGTGCCAGCAGTCGGGGGAACTATGGCTACACCTTC.

V gene TRBV30 combines with J gene TRBJ1-4; 8 positions match TRBD1. V dropped 7 bases and J dropped 0; count of bases not matched to a gene: 4. Germline CDR1 and CDR2: GTSNPN and SVGIG (reference sequence). The CDR3 is 14 amino acids. The CDR3 DNA follows: TGTGCCTCAGGGGGCCTTACAACTAATGAAAAACTGTTTTTT. Protein: CASGGLTTNEKLFF.

This sequence joins TRBV28 and TRBJ2-3, with a weak D call TRBD2 (6 bases). Germline CDR1 MDHEN, CDR2 SYDVKM. V was trimmed by 2 bases and J by 4 bases, leaving 13 bases between them. This CDR3 has 15 amino acids. This CDR3 is CASSLGGAGADTQYF. The CDR3 bases are TGTGCCAGCAGTTTAGGAGGGGCTGGGGCAGATACGCAGTATTTT. Based on the CDR3 plus reference TRBV28 and TRBJ2-3, the full variable domain is DVKVTQSSRYLVKRTGEKVFLECVQDMDHENMFWYRQDPGLGLRLIYFSYDVKMKEKGDIPEGYSVSREKKERFSLILESASTNQTSMYLCASSLGGAGADTQYFGPGTRLTVL.

The gene calls are TRBV19 and TRBJ2-1; TRBD1 agrees at 7 bases. The CDR3 runs to 14 residues. Germline V gene sequence: CDR1 LNHDA, CDR2 SQIVND (reference sequence). CDR3 bases: TGTGATCTTATGGGGGACAGAGGACACAATGAGCAGTTCTTC. Translation gives CDLMGDRGHNEQFF. Based on the CDR3 plus reference TRBV19 and TRBJ2-1, the full variable domain is DGGITQSPKYLFRKEGQNVTLSCEQNLNHDAMYWYRQDPGQGLRLIYYSQIVNDFQKGDIAEGYSVSREKKESFPLTVTSAQKNPTAFYLCDLMGDRGHNEQFFGPGTRLTVL.

This clone has a handful of counts. The J gene is TRBJ2-5, the V gene TRBV7-8; no clear D gene. This CDR3 contains 14 residues. Trimming removed 0 bases at V and 1 base at J, with 6 bases between. CDR1 and CDR2 (germline): SGHVS, FQNEAQ. The DNA for the CDR3 is TGTGCCAGCAGCTTAGCGCGAGGCCAAGAGACCCAGTACTTC. Residues: CASSLARGQETQYF.

CDR3 residues: CASSQDPTGGLNEQYF. The CDR3 coding sequence is TGCGCCAGCAGCCAAGATCCGACAGGGGGCTTGAACGAGCAGTACTTC. The chain employs TRBV4-1 and TRBJ2-7; 10 nucleotides line up with TRBD1. The CDR3 runs to 16 residues. CDR1 is MGHRA and CDR2 is YSYEKL in the germline V gene. V lost 0 bases and J lost 5; bases outside the gene matches: 7.

The chain is built from TRBV18 and TRBJ2-3; D uncertain. The ends were cut back, 6 bases at V and 0 bases at J, with 10 bases in the middle. The length of the CDR3 is 14 residues. CDR1 and CDR2 from the germline V gene are KGHSH and LQKENI. The CDR3 here is CASSAGISTDTQYF. The CDR3 coding sequence is TGTGCCAGCTCGGCAGGTATAAGCACAGATACGCAGTATTTT. The full variable domain, in which reference TRBV18 and TRBJ2-3 provide the parts outside the CDR3, is NAGVMQNPRHLVRRRGQEARLRCSPMKGHSHVYWYRQLPEEGLKFMVYLQKENIIDESGMPKERFSAEFPKEGPSILRIQQVVRGDSAAYFCASSAGISTDTQYFGPGTRLTVL.

This chain links TRBV27 with TRBJ1-4, with unresolved D. Trimming cost V 6 bases and J 4 bases, with 18 bases left between them. This CDR3 contains 16 residues. Germline CDR1 reads MNHEY; CDR2 reads SMNVEV (reference sequence). The CDR3 is CASSPTPGGVNEKLFF. The CDR3 nucleotides read TGTGCCAGCAGCCCCACTCCAGGAGGTGTTAATGAAAAACTGTTTTTT.

V and J are TRBV18 and TRBJ1-1; 9 nucleotides align to TRBD1. Germline CDR1 KGHSH, CDR2 LQKENI. Trimming removed 5 bases from V and 1 base from J; junction bases left unmatched: 8. CDR3 size: 16 residues. CDR3 in DNA: TGTGCCAGCTCAGCGAGATCGGGACAGGGGAACACTGAAGCTTTCTTT. Encoded protein: CASSARSGQGNTEAFF.